A single sample gave rise to the 3 T cell receptor beta chains below, sequenced in a study of CD8 T cells in ankylosing spondylitis (dated by TCRdb to the late 2010s). Points the paper makes about the study in general: A TCR beta motif of several highly homologous amino acid variants appeared characteristic of blood from ankylosing spondylitis patients.

Library method: 5' RACE. Sequencing was performed on an Illumina HiSeq 2500. Clones were called with MiXCR by TCRdb after fastp trimmed the public reads at Q25, and only in-frame beta chains were retained. For every CDR3 protein sequence, its rows merge into one entry that carries the most common genes and DNA. The table for this sample lists about 440,000 distinct CDR3 sequences; more than 15% of them were counted only once. Just over 1% of the sample comes from the top ten. These receptors are not linked to any known antigen. Sequenced: blood, either unsorted or a sorted T cell fraction (not recorded which). All receptors derive from a male donor with ankylosing spondylitis.

This clonotype was observed a few times. The chain links TRBV7-2 to TRBJ2-2; 10 bases map to TRBD1. The germline V gene encodes CDR1 SGHTA and CDR2 FQGNSA. The J segment lost 1 base and the V segment lost 4 bases, leaving 3 bases of the junction unmatched. The CDR3 covers 16 residues. The CDR3: CASSSWTGGNTGELFF. CDR3 DNA: TGTGCCAGCAGCTCCTGGACAGGGGGGAACACCGGGGAGCTGTTTTTT.

The genes are TRBV11-1 and TRBJ2-7; TRBD2 agrees at 7 bases. The germline V gene encodes CDR1 SGHAT and CDR2 FQDESV (reference sequence). V shed 2 bases and J 2 bases; nucleotides not matched to a gene: 9. The CDR3 extends over 16 amino acids. The CDR3 nucleotides read TGTGCCAGCAGCTTACAGGAAGCGGGACTACCCTACGAGCAGTACTTC. It is translated as CASSLQEAGLPYEQYF.

This clonotype occurred a few times. V gene TRBV28 combines with J gene TRBJ1-2, with 7 bases identical to TRBD1. CDR3 length: 12 amino acids. Per the germline V gene, CDR1 is MDHEN and CDR2 is SYDVKM. V shed 10 bases and J 4 bases; nucleotides not matched to a gene: 6. CDR3 nucleotide sequence: TGTGCCATGCAGACAGGGCCCTATGGCTACACCTTC. Translating it yields CAMQTGPYGYTF.